A selection of T cell receptor beta chains follows, all from one sample in a study of blood T cell repertoires in COVID-19. Produced via immunoSEQ multiplex PCR; TCRdb's table is partial and in-frame only. The table has about 240,000 clones, roughly 76% seen once; the top ten hold 6% to 8%. Material for sequencing was peripheral blood. These receptors all stem from a woman of 80 years or more with COVID-19, enrolled during active disease. Each CDR3 is given with its conserved first and last residue. D genes are given only for firm matches. For some rows the clone size is stated as once, few or many, or as a class when expanded; others skip it.

clone size: few
V gene: TRBV6-2/TRBV6-3
D gene: TRBD1
J gene: TRBJ2-7
CDR3 DNA: TGTGCCAGCAGTTCAGACAGGGCCGACGGGGACTACGAGCAGTACTTC
CDR3 protein: CASSSDRADGDYEQYF

clone size: NA
V gene: TRBV9
D gene: NA
J gene: TRBJ2-3
CDR3 DNA: TGTGCCAGCAGCACTAACACAGATACGCAGTATTTT
CDR3 protein: CASSTNTDTQYF

clone size: NA
V gene: TRBV15
D gene: TRBD2
J gene: TRBJ2-1
CDR3 DNA: TGTGCCACCAGCAGAACAATTGCCGGGACTAGCGACAATGAGCAGTTCTTC
CDR3 protein: CATSRTIAGTSDNEQFF

clone size: NA
V gene: TRBV10-3
D gene: TRBD1
J gene: TRBJ1-5
CDR3 DNA: TGTGCCACATCAGGGGGCGCGAGCAATCAGCCCCAGCATTTT
CDR3 protein: CATSGGASNQPQHF

clone size: NA
V gene: TRBV10-1
D gene: NA
J gene: TRBJ2-3
CDR3 DNA: TGCGCCAGCAGTGCCCTATTCACAGATACGCAGTATTTT
CDR3 protein: CASSALFTDTQYF

clone size: NA
V gene: TRBV5-1
D gene: NA
J gene: TRBJ1-2
CDR3 DNA: TGCGCCAGCAGCTTGGCCGAGAACTATGGCTACACCTTC
CDR3 protein: CASSLAENYGYTF

clone size: NA
V gene: TRBV19
D gene: TRBD1
J gene: TRBJ1-4
CDR3 DNA: TGTGCCAGTAGCTTATCAGGGGGAAGAGGTGAAAAACTGTTTTTT
CDR3 protein: CASSLSGGRGEKLFF

clone size: NA
V gene: TRBV7-6
D gene: NA
J gene: TRBJ2-7
CDR3 DNA: TGTGCCAGCAGCAACAGTTATTCGCCTTCACGATCCTACGAGCAGTACTTC
CDR3 protein: CASSNSYSPSRSYEQYF

clone size: NA
V gene: TRBV4-2
D gene: TRBD2
J gene: TRBJ2-3
CDR3 DNA: TGTGCCAGCAGCCCGGGCGGAATACTAGCGGGGGCGACCCAGAGAGATACGCAGTATTTT
CDR3 protein: CASSPGGILAGATQRDTQYF

clone size: NA
V gene: TRBV24-1
D gene: NA
J gene: TRBJ1-3
CDR3 DNA: TGTGCCACCAGTGATTTGAAACGGGACTCCTCTAAACCCTCTGGAAACACCATATATTTT
CDR3 protein: CATSDLKRDSSKPSGNTIYF

clone size: NA
V gene: TRBV11-2
D gene: NA
J gene: TRBJ2-1
CDR3 DNA: TGTGCCAGCAGCTTAACCGGCGGCTCCTACAATGAGCAGTTCTTC
CDR3 protein: CASSLTGGSYNEQFF

clone size: NA
V gene: TRBV5-6
D gene: NA
J gene: TRBJ2-7
CDR3 DNA: TGTGCCAGCAGCTTGGTGGCAGAATCCTACGAGCAGTACTTC
CDR3 protein: CASSLVAESYEQYF

clone size: NA
V gene: TRBV9
D gene: TRBD2
J gene: TRBJ2-7
CDR3 DNA: TGTGCCAGCAGCCCCGACGGCGGGAGGGACGAGCAGTACTTC
CDR3 protein: CASSPDGGRDEQYF

clone size: few
V gene: TRBV5-1
D gene: NA
J gene: TRBJ2-1
CDR3 DNA: TGCGCCAGCAGCTTGGGAGGGTACACGAATGAGCAGTTCTTC
CDR3 protein: CASSLGGYTNEQFF

clone size: NA
V gene: TRBV3-1/TRBV3-2
D gene: TRBD1
J gene: TRBJ2-2
CDR3 DNA: TGTGCCAGCAGCCAACCGGGACAGGGGGCCGGGGAGCTGTTTTTT
CDR3 protein: CASSQPGQGAGELFF

clone size: NA
V gene: TRBV28
D gene: NA
J gene: TRBJ1-2
CDR3 DNA: TGTGCCAGCAGCCCCGGAGGGGCGCGTTACTATGGCTACACCTTC
CDR3 protein: CASSPGGARYYGYTF

clone size: NA
V gene: TRBV3-1/TRBV3-2
D gene: NA
J gene: TRBJ2-7
CDR3 DNA: TGTGCCAGCAGCCAAGGAGTAGCTAGTAGCCACGAGCAGTACTTC
CDR3 protein: CASSQGVASSHEQYF

clone size: once
V gene: TRBV6-2/TRBV6-3
D gene: NA
J gene: TRBJ2-4
CDR3 DNA: TGTGCCAGCAGTCAAGCCCTTACTAGGTTCGAAAAAAACATTCAGTACTTC
CDR3 protein: CASSQALTRFEKNIQYF

clone size: NA
V gene: TRBV27
D gene: NA
J gene: TRBJ1-5
CDR3 DNA: TGTGCCAGCAGCCTCGAGGGAAGGGTCAATCAGCCCCAGCATTTT
CDR3 protein: CASSLEGRVNQPQHF

clone size: NA
V gene: TRBV9
D gene: TRBD2
J gene: TRBJ2-2
CDR3 DNA: TGTGCCAGCAGCATACGGACTAGCGGGAGCTTGGACACCGGGGAGCTGTTTTTT
CDR3 protein: CASSIRTSGSLDTGELFF

clone size: once
V gene: TRBV28
D gene: TRBD1
J gene: TRBJ2-5
CDR3 DNA: TGTGCCAGCAGGGGACAGCGGAAACAAGAGACCCAGTACTTC
CDR3 protein: CASRGQRKQETQYF

clone size: NA
V gene: TRBV6-2/TRBV6-3
D gene: NA
J gene: TRBJ2-5
CDR3 DNA: TGTGCCAGCAGCCCCGGGACTTCCCAGGGGACCCAGTACTTC
CDR3 protein: CASSPGTSQGTQYF